Included here is one TCR beta chain sequence, with context. The data were obtained in a study of blood T cell repertoires in COVID-19. The CDR3 extends over 14 amino acids. The germline gives CDR1 MNHEY, CDR2 SMNVEV (reference sequence). Trimming took 5 bases from V and 5 from J, leaving 10 bases between them. Profiling relied on immunoSEQ multiplex PCR, and the TCRdb table lists in-frame clones only, not all of them. The sample records roughly 180,000 clones, roughly 90% being singletons. The participants were between about 18 and 90 years old and came from under 25 US areas. All recovered Cohort 3 donors got two negative PCRs, got clearance, or saw symptom resolution.

The sequence was obtained from a woman aged 30 to 39 who had recovered from COVID-19. V and J are TRBV27 and TRBJ1-6; the D is unclear. Sequenced: PBMCs or T cells enriched from blood (not recorded which). CDR3 region: CASSRGYNNSPLHF. The CDR3 DNA reads TGTGCCAGCAGTCGCGGATACAATAATTCACCCCTCCACTTT.